This passage covers 25 T cell receptor delta chains from one sample sequenced in a study of gamma-delta chains in newborns, infants, children. TCRdb applied CATT to the reads for clone calling. Found here are roughly 7,200 delta-chain clones, 0.65% to 0.8% of them singletons; the top ten hold roughly 15%. Specimen: blood. The receptors originated from a child who was a newborn, infant or young child, either healthy, febrile or measles-vaccinated (not recorded which).

Points on this clone: A read error likely explains why the TCRdb protein, taken from a much larger clone, differs from this DNA's translation at residue 12; the protein shown is translated from the DNA. The same CDR3 is also encoded by other DNA sequences in this sample. The chain couples TRDV2 to TRDJ3; 8 bases align to TRDD3. CDR1 and CDR2 (germline): GEAIGNYY, EKD. The V segment lost 0 bases and the J segment 2 bases; nucleotides outside the gene matches: 11. This CDR3 comprises 20 residues. The CDR3 DNA reads TGTGCCTGTGACACCGTGACTGGGGGCCCAAGCCCCTGGGACACCCGACAGATGTTTTTC. As protein: CACDTVTGGPSPWDTRQMFF.

About this clone itself: This clone may be a read error of a much larger clone one base away. Within the sample, other DNA sequences also encode this same CDR3. The chain links TRDV2 to TRDJ3; 8 bases align to TRDD3. Germline loops: CDR1 GEAIGNYY, CDR2 EKD. The trim removed 7 bases at V and 0 bases at J, leaving 10 bases unmatched. The CDR3 has 18 amino acids. The CDR3 region has the DNA TGTGCCTGCGACTACTGGGGGGACCACTCCTGGGACACCCGACAGATGTTTTTC. Its translation is CACDYWGDHSWDTRQMFF.

This clone is classed as medium-sized. The gene calls are TRDV2 and TRDJ3; 8 bases agree with TRDD3. This CDR3 comprises 18 residues. The germline CDR1 and CDR2 sequences are GEAIGNYY and EKD. Trimming took 0 bases from V and 0 from J; bases not matched to a gene: 3. Written as DNA, the CDR3 is TGTGCCTGTGACACCGGGGATACTTTCTCCTGGGACACCCGACAGATGTTTTTC. Protein: CACDTGDTFSWDTRQMFF.

The chain combines TRDV2 with TRDJ3; tentatively, D is TRDD3 (5 bases). Trimming took off 0 bases at V and 0 bases at J, with 14 bases between the two ends. Germline V gives CDR1 GEAIGNYY, CDR2 EKD. The length of the CDR3 is 19 residues. CDR3 in amino acids: CACDTVKGTSSWDTRQMFF. DNA of the CDR3: TGTGCCTGTGACACCGTTAAGGGGACGAGCTCCTGGGACACCCGACAGATGTTTTTC.

This clone has only a few counts. The protein TCRdb lists belongs to a much larger clone and differs from this DNA's translation at residue 16, which points to a read error; the protein shown is made from the DNA. This chain connects TRDV2 to TRDJ3; tentatively, D is TRDD3 (6 bases). Germline V gene sequence: CDR1 GEAIGNYY, CDR2 EKD. The CDR3 is 20 amino acids. This chain's CDR3 is CACDTAGDVLHSWDTQQMFF. In DNA, the CDR3 is TGTGCCTGTGACACCGCTGGGGATGTCCTCCACTCCTGGGACACCCAACAGATGTTTTTC.

This clone rates as medium-sized. This sample includes further DNA sequences coding for the same CDR3. This chain links TRDV2 with TRDJ3; TRDD3 matches 11 bases. The V and J ends lost 1 base and 1 base, in that order; junction bases with no gene match: 2. The CDR3 runs 18 residues. Germline CDR1 and CDR2: GEAIGNYY and EKD. The CDR3 nucleotides read TGTGCCTGTGACACTGGGGGATACGCGTCCTGGGACACCCGACAGATGTTTTTC. This sequence encodes CACDTGGYASWDTRQMFF.

Regarding this clone: With only one base between it and a far larger clone, this is likely a read error. The chain couples TRDV2 to TRDJ3, with D perhaps matching TRDD2 or TRDD3 (6 bases each). The V gene's germline CDR1 is GEAIGNYY and CDR2 EKD. This CDR3 is built from 17 residues. CDR3 nucleotides: TGTGCCTGTGACACCGTCGGGACTTCCTGGGGCACCCGACAGATGTTTTTC. Encoded protein: CACDTVGTSWGTRQMFF.

The chain joins TRDV2 to TRDJ3; 9 nucleotides align to TRDD3. CDR1 and CDR2 from the germline V gene are GEAIGNYY and EKD. The CDR3 totals 19 residues. With V trimmed by 4 bases and J by 0 bases, 9 bases remained unmatched. The DNA of the CDR3 is TGTGCCTGTGAAATTACTGGGGGACGCATCTCCTGGGACACCCGACAGATGTTTTTC. Translation gives CACEITGGRISWDTRQMFF.

Turning to this clone: One base separates it from a far larger clone, so it is likely a read error. At the DNA level, this CDR3 is encoded by other sequences in the same sample as well. V is TRDV2 and J is TRDJ1, with 7 bases that match TRDD3. The germline V gene has CDR1 GEAIGNYY and CDR2 EKD. V was pared by 5 bases and J by 2 bases, with 1 base of the junction left unmatched. CDR3 length equals 12 residues. CDR3 residues: CACGGYTDKLIF. The CDR3 DNA is TGTGCCTGTGGGGGATATACCGATAAACTCATCTTT.

A few counts support this clone. A far larger clone is just one base off, so this is likely a read error. This rearrangement joins TRDV2 to TRDJ1, with a tentative D call TRDD2 (6 bases). The germline V and J ends were trimmed by 3 bases and 0 bases, with 19 bases remaining between them. This CDR3 is built from 17 residues. The germline CDR1 and CDR2 sequences are GEAIGNYY and EKD. CDR3 amino acids: CACDGLPEDLYTDKLIF. The CDR3 DNA follows: TGTGCCTGTGACGGCCTTCCGGAGGACTTGTACACCGATAAACTCATCTTT.

This clone was seen a few times. Translating this DNA gives a protein that differs at residue 7 from the TCRdb one, which belongs to a much larger clone; a read error is likely, and the protein shown is this translation. V usage is TRDV2 and J usage is TRDJ3; 10 bases map to TRDD3. This CDR3 is 20 amino acids long. The V gene's germline CDR1 is GEAIGNYY and CDR2 EKD. V lost 1 base to trimming and J lost 0 bases; unmatched junction nucleotides: 8. CDR3 region: CACDTLPGDTRSWDTRQMFF. The CDR3 bases are TGTGCCTGTGACACACTACCGGGGGATACGCGCTCCTGGGACACCCGACAGATGTTTTTC.

This clone is judged medium-sized. This chain uses TRDV2 with TRDJ3; 7 positions match TRDD3. This CDR3 has 20 residues. Per the germline V gene, CDR1 is GEAIGNYY and CDR2 is EKD. With V trimmed by 0 bases and J by 0 bases, 10 bases remained unmatched. CDR3 DNA sequence: TGTGCCTGTGACACCGTGGGGGAGGTCCCAGACTCCTGGGACACCCGACAGATGTTTTTC. Protein: CACDTVGEVPDSWDTRQMFF.

For this clone: A read error is possible here, since a much larger clone lies one base away. Other DNA sequences in the sample encode the same CDR3. This chain links TRDV2 with TRDJ1, with D tentatively TRDD3 (6 bases). V was pared by 7 bases and J by 1 base, with 15 bases between. Per the germline V gene, CDR1 is GEAIGNYY and CDR2 is EKD. This CDR3 contains 14 residues. The CDR3 loop reads CACVFLGSTDKLIF. The CDR3 DNA reads TGTGCCTGCGTCTTTCTGGGGTCCACCGATAAACTCATCTTT.

This clone was seen at least ten times. Being one base from a much bigger clone, this may be a read error. The chain links TRDV2 to TRDJ3; 11 bases match TRDD3. Germline lookup yields CDR1 GEAIGNYY and CDR2 EKD. CDR3 length: 18 residues. J lost 1 base, V lost 4 bases, and 5 bases had no gene match. The CDR3 nucleotides are TGTGCCTGTGATATACTGGGGGATATTTCCTGGGACACCCGACAGATGTTTTTC. Its protein is CACDILGDISWDTRQMFF.

By sample fraction, this clone is medium-sized. The rearrangement joins TRDV2 to TRDJ3; 8 bases fit TRDD3. The CDR3 has 20 amino acids. CDR1 is GEAIGNYY and CDR2 is EKD in the germline V gene. The ends lost 0 bases at V and 3 bases at J; junction bases unmatched: 12. The CDR3 sequence is CACDTVMGDPKLWDTRQMFF. Here the CDR3 DNA reads TGTGCCTGTGACACCGTTATGGGGGATCCGAAACTCTGGGACACCCGACAGATGTTTTTC.

This clone occurred a few times. A much larger clone differs from this one at a single base, so this may be a read error. This chain uses TRDV2 with TRDJ1; 8 positions match TRDD3. The germline gives CDR1 GEAIGNYY, CDR2 EKD. V lost 2 bases to trimming and J lost 0 bases; unmatched junction nucleotides: 7. The CDR3 spans 16 residues. CDR3 nucleotide sequence: TGTGCCTGTGACAGCATCCTACTGGGGGACACCGATAAACTCATCTTT. The encoded protein is CACDSILLGDTDKLIF.

As for this clone: A read error is the likely source, as a far larger clone sits one nucleotide away. The sample has other DNA sequences that encode this CDR3 too. The chain uses TRDV2 and TRDJ3, with 9 positions matching TRDD3. Germline V gives CDR1 GEAIGNYY, CDR2 EKD. The CDR3 consists of 19 residues. The CDR3 protein is CACDKLGDRRSWDTRQMFF. CDR3 bases: TGTGCCTGTGACAAACTGGGGGACCGACGCTCCTGGGACACCAGACAGATGTTTTTC.

In its sample, this clone ranks as medium-sized (0.01 to 0.1%). This rearrangement joins TRDV2 to TRDJ2; 7 bases align to TRDD3. CDR1 is GEAIGNYY and CDR2 is EKD in the germline V gene. The CDR3 totals 18 residues. Germline trimming cut 2 bases from V and 0 bases from J; bases unmatched to any gene: 11. CDR3 nucleotides: TGTGCCTGTGACAATCTGTTTGGGGGGGGATCTTTGACAGCACAACTCTTCTTT. Translating it yields CACDNLFGGGSLTAQLFF.

As regards this clone: This may be a read error, as it is one base from a much larger clone. The chain is built from TRDV2 and TRDJ3; 9 nucleotides agree with TRDD3. The CDR3 has 19 amino acids. CDR1 GEAIGNYY and CDR2 EKD come from the germline V gene. Unmatched junction bases numbered 9, after V lost 1 base and J lost 3 bases. Here the CDR3 reads CACDTSLGIRGWDTRQMFF. The CDR3 nucleotides are TGTGCCTGTGACACGTCCTTGGGGATACGAGGCTGGGACACCCGACAGATGTTTTTC.

This clone turned up a few times. Just one base apart from a much larger clone, this may be a read error. Within the sample, other DNA sequences also encode this same CDR3. The chain employs TRDV2 and TRDJ1; 10 bases map to TRDD3. The CDR3 has 15 residues. Germline V gene sequence: CDR1 GEAIGNYY, CDR2 EKD. The CDR3 DNA is TGTGCCTGTGACACCGTTGGGGGATACACCGATAACCTCATCTTT. Encoded protein: CACDTVGGYTDNLIF.

Turning to this clone: The protein given by TCRdb reflects a much larger clone and differs at residue 15 from this DNA's translation, likely from a read error; the protein shown is the DNA's translation. The chain combines TRDV2 with TRDJ3, with D possibly TRDD3 on 6 matching bases. CDR1 GEAIGNYY and CDR2 EKD come from the germline V gene. This CDR3 comprises 20 residues. CDR3 loop: CACDTAGDVLHSWDIRQMFF. The CDR3 nucleotides read TGTGCCTGTGACACCGCTGGGGATGTCCTCCACTCCTGGGACATCCGACAGATGTTTTTC.

This clone was observed a handful of times. At one boundary the junction diverges from the germline segment, which might be a read error. The identical CDR3 is also encoded by other nucleotide sequences in the sample. V usage is TRDV2 and J usage is TRDJ3, with TRDD3 as a possible D gene (6 bases). The CDR3 sequence is 16 residues long. Germline values: CDR1 GEAIGNYY, CDR2 EKD. CDR3 residues: CACDSWGTWDTRQMFF. CDR3 DNA sequence: TGTGCCTGTGACAGCTGGGGCACCTGGGACACCCGCCAGATGTTTTTC.

On this clone itself: This is likely an artifact of a read error, given a far larger clone one base away. The chain combines TRDV2 with TRDJ1, with 10 bases aligning to TRDD3. This CDR3 has 15 residues. CDR1 GEAIGNYY and CDR2 EKD come from the germline V gene. The CDR3: CAGDALLGDTDKLIF. In nucleotides, the CDR3 is TGTGCCGGTGACGCCTTACTGGGGGATACCGATAAACTCATCTTT.

This clone was counted only a few times. One base separates it from a far larger clone, so it is likely a read error. V gene TRDV2 combines with J gene TRDJ3; possible D gene TRDD3, 5 bases. Germline V gene sequence: CDR1 GEAIGNYY, CDR2 EKD. This CDR3 is 15 amino acids long. CDR3 sequence (DNA): TGTGCCTGTGATTCCATCTCCTGGGACATCCGACAGATGTTTTTC. Its protein is CACDSISWDIRQMFF.

About this clone: One base separates it from a far larger clone, so it is likely a read error. Other nucleotide sequences from this sample produce the same CDR3. J is TRDJ3 and V is TRDV2; 10 positions agree with TRDD3. CDR3 length equals 16 residues. Germline values: CDR1 GEAIGNYY, CDR2 EKD. This chain's CDR3 is CACDILGDWDTRQMFF. The CDR3 DNA is TGTGCCTGTGACATACTGGGGGATTGGGACACCCGGCAGATGTTTTTC.